A selection of T cell receptor beta chains follows, all from one sample in a study of T cells in lung cancer brain metastases. Sequencing used immunoSEQ multiplex PCR; TCRdb keeps in-frame clones, though not all of them. The data hold approximately 4,300 clones, with approximately 90% observed a single time. Sequencing used tumor tissue from the primary lung tumor. These receptor sequences come from a man in his sixties with non-small cell lung cancer. CDR3s include the opening cysteine and the closing phenylalanine or tryptophan. A D gene is named only where the DNA matches it firmly. Expanded clones get a size class; other rows say once, few or many, or leave the size out.

J gene: TRBJ1-4; CDR3 length: 18; V gene: TRBV27; clone size: .; D gene: TRBD1; CDR3 protein: CASSLTGTGRSTNEKLFF; CDR3 DNA: TGTGCCAGCAGTTTAACGGGGACAGGGAGGTCAACTAATGAAAAACTGTTTTTT
J gene: TRBJ1-1; CDR3 length: 16; V gene: TRBV29-1; clone size: .; D gene: .; CDR3 protein: CSVVEMGDPMNTEAFF; CDR3 DNA: TGCAGCGTTGTTGAAATGGGGGACCCCATGAACACTGAAGCTTTCTTT
J gene: TRBJ2-1; CDR3 length: 15; V gene: TRBV5-6; clone size: .; D gene: TRBD2; CDR3 protein: CASSLNSGGYNEQFF; CDR3 DNA: TGTGCCAGCAGCTTGAACAGCGGGGGCTACAATGAGCAGTTCTTC
J gene: TRBJ1-1; CDR3 length: 14; V gene: TRBV5-4; clone size: .; D gene: TRBD1; CDR3 protein: CASSLGGGTAEAFF; CDR3 DNA: TGTGCCAGCAGCTTGGGGGGTGGGACAGCTGAAGCTTTCTTT
J gene: TRBJ2-7; CDR3 length: 13; V gene: TRBV11-3; clone size: once; D gene: .; CDR3 protein: CASSPPVLDEQYF; CDR3 DNA: TGTGCCAGCAGCCCCCCGGTTTTGGACGAGCAGTACTTC
J gene: TRBJ1-1; CDR3 length: 13; V gene: TRBV19; clone size: .; D gene: TRBD1; CDR3 protein: CASIQGRGTEAFF; CDR3 DNA: TGTGCCAGCATACAGGGGCGAGGCACTGAAGCTTTCTTT
J gene: TRBJ2-5; CDR3 length: 12; V gene: TRBV7-2; clone size: .; D gene: .; CDR3 protein: CASSARGETQYF; CDR3 DNA: TGTGCCAGCAGCGCCAGAGGGGAGACCCAGTACTTC
J gene: TRBJ2-7; CDR3 length: 15; V gene: TRBV7-9; clone size: .; D gene: .; CDR3 protein: CASSLAPSVSYEQYF; CDR3 DNA: TGTGCCAGCAGCTTAGCGCCTAGCGTTTCCTACGAGCAGTACTTC
J gene: TRBJ1-1; CDR3 length: 14; V gene: TRBV30; clone size: .; D gene: .; CDR3 protein: CAWIGWSRNTEAFF; CDR3 DNA: TGTGCCTGGATCGGGTGGAGCCGGAACACTGAAGCTTTCTTT
J gene: TRBJ2-7; CDR3 length: 15; V gene: TRBV19; clone size: .; D gene: TRBD2; CDR3 protein: CASSLAGGPSYEQYF; CDR3 DNA: TGTGCCAGTAGCTTAGCGGGAGGCCCCTCCTACGAGCAGTACTTC
J gene: TRBJ2-5; CDR3 length: 14; V gene: TRBV5-4; clone size: .; D gene: TRBD2; CDR3 protein: CASGGTSAQETQYF; CDR3 DNA: TGTGCCAGCGGCGGGACTAGCGCCCAAGAGACCCAGTACTTC
J gene: TRBJ2-7; CDR3 length: 16; V gene: TRBV7-2; clone size: .; D gene: TRBD2; CDR3 protein: CASSLVQISGSYEQYF; CDR3 DNA: TGTGCCAGCAGCTTAGTTCAGATTAGCGGGAGTTACGAGCAGTACTTC
J gene: TRBJ2-7; CDR3 length: 15; V gene: TRBV6-5; clone size: .; D gene: .; CDR3 protein: CVSSWSSGSDYEQYF; CDR3 DNA: TGTGTCAGCAGTTGGTCCAGCGGGTCAGACTACGAGCAGTACTTC
J gene: TRBJ2-7; CDR3 length: 16; V gene: TRBV14; clone size: .; D gene: .; CDR3 protein: CASSQRPPGGMDEQYF; CDR3 DNA: TGTGCCAGCAGCCAACGACCCCCAGGGGGGATGGACGAGCAGTACTTC
J gene: TRBJ1-1; CDR3 length: 15; V gene: TRBV9; clone size: .; D gene: .; CDR3 protein: CASSPRDDMNTEAFF; CDR3 DNA: TGTGCCAGCAGCCCCCGGGACGATATGAACACTGAAGCTTTCTTT
J gene: TRBJ2-6; CDR3 length: 18; V gene: TRBV7-9; clone size: .; D gene: .; CDR3 protein: CASSSPDGIMSRANVLTF; CDR3 DNA: TGTGCCAGCAGCTCCCCCGACGGGATAATGTCAAGGGCCAACGTCCTGACTTTC
J gene: TRBJ1-1; CDR3 length: 13; V gene: TRBV19; clone size: .; D gene: .; CDR3 protein: CASIRTENTEAFF; CDR3 DNA: TGTGCCAGTATTAGGACAGAGAACACTGAAGCTTTCTTT
J gene: TRBJ1-1; CDR3 length: 14; V gene: TRBV9; clone size: .; D gene: TRBD1; CDR3 protein: CASGGARGQAEAFF; CDR3 DNA: TGTGCCAGCGGAGGGGCCAGGGGGCAGGCTGAAGCTTTCTTT
J gene: TRBJ2-2; CDR3 length: 16; V gene: TRBV7-2; clone size: .; D gene: TRBD1; CDR3 protein: CASKGGTGGLAGELFF; CDR3 DNA: TGTGCCAGCAAGGGGGGAACAGGGGGCCTCGCCGGGGAGCTGTTTTTT
J gene: TRBJ2-7; CDR3 length: 15; V gene: TRBV5-4; clone size: .; D gene: TRBD2; CDR3 protein: CASSQLAGGQGEQYF; CDR3 DNA: TGTGCCAGCAGCCAGCTAGCGGGAGGGCAGGGCGAGCAGTACTTC
J gene: TRBJ1-2; CDR3 length: 16; V gene: TRBV28; clone size: .; D gene: TRBD1; CDR3 protein: CASSLNRGPPNYGYTF; CDR3 DNA: TGTGCCAGCAGTTTGAACAGGGGGCCCCCTAACTATGGCTACACCTTC
J gene: TRBJ2-7; CDR3 length: 18; V gene: TRBV18; clone size: .; D gene: TRBD2; CDR3 protein: CASSTNGIHGREAYEQYF; CDR3 DNA: TGTGCCAGCTCGACCAATGGGATTCACGGGAGGGAAGCCTACGAGCAGTACTTC
J gene: TRBJ1-1; CDR3 length: 13; V gene: TRBV6-6; clone size: .; D gene: .; CDR3 protein: CASSDGQNTEAFF; CDR3 DNA: TGTGCCAGCAGTGACGGGCAGAACACTGAAGCTTTCTTT
J gene: TRBJ1-3; CDR3 length: 15; V gene: TRBV4-3; clone size: .; D gene: .; CDR3 protein: CASSPTGSSGNTIYF; CDR3 DNA: TGCGCCAGCAGCCCAACAGGGAGCTCTGGAAACACCATATATTTT
J gene: TRBJ2-7; CDR3 length: 14; V gene: TRBV9; clone size: once; D gene: TRBD1; CDR3 protein: CASSVGDRGEEQYF; CDR3 DNA: TGTGCCAGCAGCGTAGGAGACAGGGGGGAGGAGCAGTACTTC
J gene: TRBJ2-5; CDR3 length: 15; V gene: TRBV2; clone size: .; D gene: .; CDR3 protein: CASSETGTSGETQYF; CDR3 DNA: TGTGCCAGCAGTGAAACGGGAACCTCTGGAGAGACCCAGTACTTC
J gene: TRBJ2-4; CDR3 length: 14; V gene: TRBV28; clone size: .; D gene: .; CDR3 protein: CASSKGFAKNIQYF; CDR3 DNA: TGTGCCAGCAGTAAGGGGTTCGCCAAAAACATTCAGTACTTC
J gene: TRBJ1-1; CDR3 length: 12; V gene: TRBV19; clone size: .; D gene: .; CDR3 protein: CASSIGRGEAFF; CDR3 DNA: TGTGCCAGTAGTATAGGTAGGGGTGAAGCTTTCTTT
J gene: TRBJ2-5; CDR3 length: 15; V gene: TRBV9; clone size: .; D gene: .; CDR3 protein: CASSVGNIKGETQYF; CDR3 DNA: TGTGCCAGCAGCGTAGGGAATATAAAAGGGGAGACCCAGTACTTC
J gene: TRBJ1-3; CDR3 length: 16; V gene: TRBV5-1; clone size: few; D gene: TRBD1; CDR3 protein: CASSLEGQVSGNTIYF; CDR3 DNA: TGCGCCAGCAGCTTGGAAGGACAGGTCTCTGGAAACACCATATATTTT
J gene: TRBJ2-1; CDR3 length: 15; V gene: TRBV5-1; clone size: .; D gene: .; CDR3 protein: CASSGGRHSYNEQFF; CDR3 DNA: TGCGCCAGCAGCGGGGGTAGGCACTCCTACAATGAGCAGTTCTTC
J gene: TRBJ2-7; CDR3 length: 17; V gene: TRBV7-2; clone size: .; D gene: TRBD1; CDR3 protein: CASSLIGGTGIRYEQYF; CDR3 DNA: TGTGCCAGCAGCTTAATAGGGGGCACAGGGATACGATACGAGCAGTACTTC
J gene: TRBJ1-1; CDR3 length: 12; V gene: TRBV7-9; clone size: .; D gene: .; CDR3 protein: CASSPPGAEAFF; CDR3 DNA: TGTGCCAGCAGCCCACCTGGGGCAGAAGCTTTCTTT
J gene: TRBJ1-2; CDR3 length: 14; V gene: TRBV28; clone size: .; D gene: .; CDR3 protein: CASSHRYGGYGYTF; CDR3 DNA: TGTGCCAGCAGCCACCGTTACGGAGGGTATGGCTACACCTTC
J gene: TRBJ2-1; CDR3 length: 14; V gene: TRBV6-6; clone size: .; D gene: .; CDR3 protein: CASSYVDRNNEQFF; CDR3 DNA: TGTGCCAGCAGTTACGTCGACAGAAACAATGAGCAGTTCTTC
J gene: TRBJ1-1; CDR3 length: 11; V gene: TRBV9; clone size: large; D gene: .; CDR3 protein: CASSVVTEAFF; CDR3 DNA: TGTGCCAGCAGCGTAGTTACTGAAGCTTTCTTT
J gene: TRBJ2-3; CDR3 length: 13; V gene: TRBV7-9; clone size: .; D gene: .; CDR3 protein: CASSLSGTDTQYF; CDR3 DNA: TGTGCCAGCAGCTTGAGCGGCACAGATACGCAGTATTTT
J gene: TRBJ2-7; CDR3 length: 13; V gene: TRBV10-3; clone size: .; D gene: .; CDR3 protein: CATGQELSYEQYF; CDR3 DNA: TGTGCCACCGGACAAGAACTCTCCTACGAGCAGTACTTC
J gene: TRBJ2-1; CDR3 length: 16; V gene: TRBV5-1; clone size: .; D gene: .; CDR3 protein: CASSPWTGSSYNEQFF; CDR3 DNA: TGTGCCAGCAGCCCGTGGACGGGTAGCTCCTACAATGAGCAGTTCTTC
J gene: TRBJ2-2; CDR3 length: 15; V gene: TRBV6-1; clone size: .; D gene: TRBD2; CDR3 protein: CASSLAGGWTGELFF; CDR3 DNA: TGTGCCAGCAGTCTAGCGGGGGGCTGGACCGGGGAGCTGTTTTTT
J gene: TRBJ2-3; CDR3 length: 15; V gene: TRBV7-3; clone size: .; D gene: .; CDR3 protein: CASSLGDTDPDTQYF; CDR3 DNA: TGTGCCAGCAGCTTAGGTGACACCGATCCAGATACGCAGTATTTT